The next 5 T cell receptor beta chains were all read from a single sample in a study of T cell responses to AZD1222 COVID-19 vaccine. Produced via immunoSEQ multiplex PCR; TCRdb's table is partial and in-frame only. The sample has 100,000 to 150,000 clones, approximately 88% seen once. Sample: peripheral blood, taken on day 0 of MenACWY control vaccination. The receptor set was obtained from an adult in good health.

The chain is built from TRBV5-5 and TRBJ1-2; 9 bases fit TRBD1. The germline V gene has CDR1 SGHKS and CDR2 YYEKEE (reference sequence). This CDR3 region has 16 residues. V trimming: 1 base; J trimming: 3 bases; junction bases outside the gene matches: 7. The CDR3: CASSLFATGGDYGYTF. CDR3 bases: TGTGCCAGCAGCTTGTTCGCTACAGGGGGCGACTATGGCTACACCTTC.

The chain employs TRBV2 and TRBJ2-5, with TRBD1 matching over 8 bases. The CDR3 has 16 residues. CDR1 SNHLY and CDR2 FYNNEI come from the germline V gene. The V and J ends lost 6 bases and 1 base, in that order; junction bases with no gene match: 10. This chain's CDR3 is CASRNFQGARQETQYF. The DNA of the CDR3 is TGTGCCAGCAGAAATTTTCAGGGGGCCCGCCAAGAGACCCAGTACTTC.

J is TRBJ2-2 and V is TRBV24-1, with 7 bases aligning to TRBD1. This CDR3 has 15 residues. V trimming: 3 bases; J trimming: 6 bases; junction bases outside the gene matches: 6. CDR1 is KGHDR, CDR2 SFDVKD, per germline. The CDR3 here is CATSDPMTGPGELFF. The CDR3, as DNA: TGTGCCACCAGTGATCCCATGACAGGGCCCGGGGAGCTGTTTTTT.

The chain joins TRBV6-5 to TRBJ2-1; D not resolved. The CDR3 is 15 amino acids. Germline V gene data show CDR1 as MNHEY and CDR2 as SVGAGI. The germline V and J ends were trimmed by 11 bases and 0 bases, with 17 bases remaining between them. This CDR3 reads CACLRAPSSYNEQFF. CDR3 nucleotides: TGTGCCTGCCTCCGGGCGCCCAGCTCCTACAATGAGCAGTTCTTC.

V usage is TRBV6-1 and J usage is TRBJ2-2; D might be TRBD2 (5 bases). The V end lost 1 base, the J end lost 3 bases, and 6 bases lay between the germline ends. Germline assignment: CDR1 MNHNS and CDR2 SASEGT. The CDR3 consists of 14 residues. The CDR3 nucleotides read TGTGCCAGCAGTGAAGTGGGAGACACCGGGGAGCTGTTTTTT. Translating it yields CASSEVGDTGELFF.